Below are 14 T cell receptor beta chains sequenced from a single sample in a study of T cell responses to AZD1222 COVID-19 vaccine. The assay was immunoSEQ multiplex PCR, and TCRdb's table has in-frame clones only and misses some. The table records about 110,000 clones, around nine tenths of them present only once. Sequenced here: peripheral blood, sampled on day 0 of AZD1222 vaccination. Receptors were obtained from an adult in good health.

In DNA, the CDR3 is TGTGCCAGCAGCCTGGGGGAAGGCAATGAGCAGTTCTTC. This gives the protein CASSLGEGNEQFF. The V call is TRBV2, the J call TRBJ2-1, with D perhaps being TRBD1 or TRBD2 (5 bases each). Trimming shortened V by 6 bases and J by 6 bases, and 12 bases separated the two germline ends. This CDR3 has 13 residues. Germline V gene lookup returns CDR1 SNHLY and CDR2 FYNNEI.

This clone was seen once. The V call is TRBV11-2, the J call TRBJ2-7; 10 nucleotides agree with TRBD1. Trimming at V came to 3 bases and at J to 5 bases, leaving 4 bases not matched to a gene. This CDR3 is built from 14 residues. Germline CDR1 reads SGHAT; CDR2 reads FQNNGV. This CDR3 is CASSFGQGGHEQYF. Here the CDR3 DNA reads TGTGCCAGCAGCTTCGGACAGGGGGGACACGAGCAGTACTTC.

This rearrangement joins TRBV2 to TRBJ1-5; no reliable D call. V lost 0 bases to trimming and J lost 15 bases, with 15 bases between them. This CDR3 is 13 amino acids long. Germline V lookup: CDR1 SNHLY, CDR2 FYNNEI. CDR3 nucleotide sequence: TGTGCCAGCAGTGAAGCCCTCCGGGGAACCAGGCATTTT. It translates to CASSEALRGTRHF.

The chain links TRBV18 to TRBJ1-1; D gene unclear. Germline V gives CDR1 KGHSH, CDR2 LQKENI. Trimming removed 6 bases at V and 5 bases at J, with 13 bases between. The CDR3 length is 13 residues. The CDR3 loop is CASSPALETEAFF. CDR3 nucleotide sequence: TGTGCCAGCTCCCCTGCCCTGGAGACTGAAGCTTTCTTT.

The chain's CDR3 is CASSPAGGSRQTQYF. The CDR3 nucleotides are TGTGCCAGCAGCCCCGCGGGGGGAAGCCGGCAGACCCAGTACTTC. The chain is built from TRBV5-4 and TRBJ2-5, with 8 bases that match TRBD2. The CDR3 extends over 15 amino acids. CDR1 and CDR2 (germline): SGHNT, YYREEE (reference sequence). The J segment lost 6 bases and the V segment lost 4 bases, leaving 11 bases of the junction unmatched.

V and J are TRBV7-2 and TRBJ1-5; D not resolved. There are 14 residues in the CDR3. Germline values: CDR1 SGHTA, CDR2 FQGNSA. The V end was cut by 2 bases, the J end by 6 bases, with 11 bases between. CDR3 bases: TGTGCCAGCAGCTTAACAAAAATGGGTCAGCCCCAGCATTTT. As protein: CASSLTKMGQPQHF.

The gene calls are TRBV9 and TRBJ2-7; D unresolved. CDR1 is SGDLS, CDR2 YYNGEE, per germline. The CDR3 covers 13 residues. Between the trimmed V and J ends, which lost 0 bases and 0 bases, there was a span of 4 bases. CDR3 coding DNA: TGTGCCAGCAGCGTAGACCTCTCCTACGAGCAGTACTTC. It specifies CASSVDLSYEQYF.

The genes are TRBV11-2 and TRBJ2-7, with D uncertain. The CDR3 is made up of 13 amino acids. The germline gives CDR1 SGHAT, CDR2 FQNNGV. V was clipped by 1 base and J by 7 bases, with 11 bases between them. For the CDR3, the DNA is TGTGCCAGCAGCTTAGCTTTACTGGGAGAGCAGTACTTC. Translation gives CASSLALLGEQYF. Using reference TRBV11-2 and TRBJ2-7 for the parts outside the CDR3, the full variable domain is EAGVAQSPRYKIIEKRQSVAFWCNPISGHATLYWYQQILGQGPKLLIQFQNNGVVDDSQLPKDRFSAERLKGVDSTLKIQPAKLEDSAVYLCASSLALLGEQYFGPGTRLTVT.

The gene calls are TRBV25-1 and TRBJ1-3; no reliable D call. CDR1 is MGHDK, CDR2 SYGVNS, per germline. The CDR3 is 13 amino acids. Trimming cost V 6 bases and J 4 bases, with 10 bases left between them. The DNA of the CDR3 is TGTGCCAGCAGGTGGACGCTCGGAAACACCATATATTTT. This gives the protein CASRWTLGNTIYF.

V usage is TRBV27 and J usage is TRBJ2-5, with D hard to call. The germline V and J ends were trimmed by 0 bases and 2 bases, with 13 bases remaining between them. Germline lookup yields CDR1 MNHEY and CDR2 SMNVEV (reference sequence). This CDR3 is built from 16 residues. The chain's CDR3 is CASSLSGPLLQETQYF. CDR3 nucleotide sequence: TGTGCCAGCAGTTTATCTGGCCCTCTTTTACAAGAGACCCAGTACTTC.

The chain uses TRBV7-2 and TRBJ1-5, with D possibly TRBD1 on 5 matching bases. V lost 3 bases and J 5 bases, leaving 20 bases between the germline ends. This CDR3 is built from 17 residues. CDR1 and CDR2 from the germline V gene are SGHTA and FQGNSA. CDR3 DNA sequence: TGTGCCAGCAGCTTTCAAAGGACATTTTATGGGGATCAGCCCCAGCATTTT. Translated, it gives CASSFQRTFYGDQPQHF.

The chain employs TRBV19 and TRBJ2-7; D remains ambiguous. Germline-derived CDR1 and CDR2 are LNHDA and SQIVND (reference sequence). Trimming cost V 6 bases and J 3 bases, with 12 bases left between them. The CDR3 loop spans 13 amino acids. This CDR3 reads CASSSARVYEQYF. The CDR3 DNA reads as TGTGCCAGTAGCTCGGCCCGGGTCTACGAGCAGTACTTC.

The rearrangement joins TRBV7-6 to TRBJ1-2; 7 positions match TRBD1. The CDR3 sequence is 15 residues long. The germline gives CDR1 SGHVS, CDR2 FNYEAQ. V shed 1 base and J 0 bases; nucleotides not matched to a gene: 2. The CDR3 protein is CASSLGGTANYGYTF. The CDR3 DNA is TGTGCCAGCAGCTTAGGGGGGACAGCTAACTATGGCTACACCTTC. Full variable domain (rest looked up from reference TRBV7-6 and TRBJ1-2): GAGVSQSPRYKVTKRGQDVALRCDPISGHVSLYWYRQALGQGPEFLTYFNYEAQQDKSGLPNDRFSAERPEGSISTLTIQRTEQRDSAMYRCASSLGGTANYGYTFGSGTRLTVV.

CDR3 sequence (DNA): TGTGCCAGCAGCCAGGTGACCGGGGGCACAGATACGCAGTATTTT. Translation gives CASSQVTGGTDTQYF. The chain uses TRBV7-8 and TRBJ2-3; tentatively, D is TRBD2 (5 bases). CDR1 SGHVS and CDR2 FQNEAQ come from the germline V gene. Trimming cost V 5 bases and J 1 base, with 13 bases left between them. The CDR3 is 15 residues long.